The subject of this entry is one T cell receptor (beta chain). These data belong to a study of blood T cell repertoires in COVID-19. Per the study methods: Reference gene primer amplification gave estimated nucleated cell counts. Profiling relied on immunoSEQ multiplex PCR, and the TCRdb table lists in-frame clones only, not all of them. V and J calls and clone size are those listed in that table; D and trimming were worked out from the DNA. The sample lists more than 150,000 clones; about nine tenths were seen once. The CDR3 runs 15 residues. With V trimmed by 3 bases and J by 4 bases, 8 bases remained unmatched. Germline V CDR1 and CDR2: LGHNA, YNFKEQ.

The material sequenced was peripheral blood. V gene TRBV4-2 combines with J gene TRBJ2-5, with 7 bases identical to TRBD1. The source is a woman in her 70s with acute or convalescent COVID-19. The CDR3 sequence is CASSQDPTGAETQYF. The CDR3 bases are TGTGCCAGCAGCCAGGATCCCACAGGGGCAGAGACCCAGTACTTC.